This T cell receptor beta chain appears in the sequencing data of a study of blood T cells in healthy people across ages. The study, taken as a whole, reports: Long-lived donors had more naive CD4+ cells and higher diversity than aged donors. Expanded clonotype shifts may have been confounded, as the donors had an unknown CMV status.

This clonotype was picked up many times. Its antigen is not identified. Together with a sample-barcoded 5' primer, a J-beta primer mix was included in a second PCR lasting about 6 to 11 cycles. Unique molecular identifiers of 12 random nucleotides labeled each cDNA. TCRdb processed the 5' RACE reads anew with MiXCR; each CDR3 protein has one entry. There are 710,000 or so distinct CDR3 sequences in the sample; 32% occur only once, and less than 20% lies in the top ten. With 5 bases clipped from V and 2 bases from J, the junction kept 16 bases outside the gene matches. Germline CDR1 and CDR2: SGHTA and FQGNSA. The CDR3 runs 19 residues. Total RNA, at least 5 micrograms per sample, came from PBMCs.

Sequenced material: blood. The receptor comes from a woman of 80 years or more in good health. The chain recombines TRBV7-2 with TRBJ2-5, with TRBD2 identical over 11 bases. The CDR3 loop is CASSLRTSGSWAAQETQYF. As DNA, the CDR3 is TGTGCCAGCAGCCTGAGGACTAGCGGGTCCTGGGCAGCGCAAGAGACCCAGTACTTC. Together with reference TRBV7-2 and TRBJ2-5, the CDR3 gives the full variable domain: GAGVSQSPSNKVTEKGKDVELRCDPISGHTALYWYRQSLGQGLEFLIYFQGNSAPDKSGLPSDRFSAERTGGSVSTLTIQRTQQEDSAVYLCASSLRTSGSWAAQETQYFGPGTRLLVL.